These 27 T cell receptor beta chains were all obtained from the same sample, sequenced in a study of T cell repertoires in cytomegalovirus infection. TCRdb processed the reads anew with MiXCR; each CDR3 protein has one entry. The profile shows about 830,000 distinct CDR3 sequences, approximately 32% of them singletons. No antigens are known for them. This sample comprised cultured CD8+ T cells from PBMCs, obtained from culture after CMV antigen stimulation. All receptors come from a human donor in good health (CMV status not recorded). Some clones in this sample may be carry-over from other donors' samples.

V usage is TRBV7-6 and J usage is TRBJ1-3; D is unclear. V lost 1 base and J lost 0, with 19 bases in between. The germline CDR1 and CDR2 sequences are SGHVS and FNYEAQ. The CDR3 length is 19 residues. CDR3 region: CASSLGQETIPISGNTIYF. Written as DNA, the CDR3 is TGTGCCAGCAGCTTAGGGCAGGAGACTATACCAATCTCTGGAAACACCATATATTTT.

The rearrangement links TRBV5-3 to TRBJ2-7, with 9 nucleotides matching TRBD1. TRBV5-3 is recorded as an ORF, its role being uncertain. The CDR3 runs to 16 residues. The CDR3 sequence is CASSFSPGDRVNEQYV. The CDR3 coding sequence is TGTGCCAGCAGCTTCTCCCCCGGGGACAGGGTAAACGAGCAGTACGTC.

V is TRBV6-1 and J is TRBJ2-7, with D tentatively TRBD1 (5 bases). The V and J ends lost 10 bases and 4 bases respectively, with 11 bases between them. The germline gives CDR1 MNHNS, CDR2 SASEGT. This CDR3 region has 11 residues. CDR3 coding DNA: TGTGCCACGGCAGGGCCGTACGAGCAGTACGTC. Its translation: CATAGPYEQYV.

This clonotype was seen many times. The CDR3 reads CASSLEASGKGNEQFF. CDR3 bases: TGTGCCAGCAGCCTAGAAGCATCGGGGAAGGGAAATGAGCAGTTCTTC. The chain carries TRBV7-8 and TRBJ2-1, with a weak D call TRBD2 (5 bases). The CDR3 sequence is 16 residues long. Trimming cost V 5 bases and J 7 bases, with 21 bases left between them. Germline loops: CDR1 SGHVS, CDR2 FQNEAQ.

The V and J genes are TRBV19 and TRBJ2-4, with a tentative D call TRBD1 (5 bases). The V gene lost 5 bases and the J gene lost 0 bases, with 20 bases spanning the gap. The CDR3 spans 18 residues. Germline V lookup: CDR1 LNHDA, CDR2 SQIVND (reference sequence). CDR3 DNA sequence: TGTGCCAGTAGTTTAAGGTCTCAGGGCGGCCTAGCCAAAAACATTCAGTACTTC. This sequence encodes CASSLRSQGGLAKNIQYF.

The V gene is TRBV7-6, the J gene TRBJ1-4; tentatively, D is TRBD1 (6 bases). The CDR3 runs to 17 residues. CDR1 is SGHVS and CDR2 is FNYEAQ in the germline V gene. V lost 2 bases, J lost 8 bases, and 21 bases lay in between. The CDR3 coding sequence is TGTGCCAGCAGCTTAAGCCTTAACAGGGTTGGTCGGGAAAAACTGTTTTTT. This sequence encodes CASSLSLNRVGREKLFF.

The chain carries TRBV5-1 and TRBJ2-3; a weak D match, TRBD1 (6 bases). The CDR3 has 15 residues. Germline-derived CDR1 and CDR2 are SGHRS and YFSETQ. With 3 bases removed from V and 7 bases from J, the gap between germline ends came to 18 bases. In DNA form, the CDR3 reads TGCGCCAGCAGCTCATCGTACGGACAGCCTCATACGCAGTATTTT. Translating gives CASSSSYGQPHTQYF.

A remark on this clonotype: The junction does not match germline at one end; this may be a read error. V and J are TRBV4-1 and TRBJ1-2, with 8 nucleotides matching TRBD1. Germline values: CDR1 MGHRA, CDR2 YSYEKL. This CDR3 is 14 amino acids long. For the CDR3, the DNA is TGTGCCAGCAGCCCACGGACAGGGCACTATGGCTACACCTTC. Encoded protein: CASSPRTGHYGYTF.

This sequence joins TRBV5-1 and TRBJ2-3; maybe TRBD1 (5 bases). V was shortened by 0 bases and J by 4 bases, with 18 bases between the two germline ends. The length of the CDR3 is 17 residues. Germline lookup yields CDR1 SGHRS and CDR2 YFSETQ. The CDR3 spells CASSLGHGAGWADTQYF. The CDR3 region has the DNA TGCGCCAGCAGCTTGGGGCATGGTGCAGGGTGGGCAGATACGCAGTATTTT.

This rearrangement joins TRBV7-9 to TRBJ1-5, with D possibly matching TRBD1 (5 bases). The germline V gene has CDR1 SEHNR and CDR2 FQNEAQ (reference sequence). This CDR3 contains 13 residues. Trimming removed 6 bases at V and 4 bases at J, with 10 bases between. This CDR3 is CASRDTENQPQHF. DNA of the CDR3: TGTGCCAGCAGGGACACGGAGAATCAGCCCCAGCATTTT.

The rearrangement uses TRBV12-3 or TRBV12-4 and TRBJ1-1, with D unresolved. CDR3 size: 13 residues. The V gene lost 4 bases and the J gene lost 4 bases, with 10 bases spanning the gap. The CDR3 DNA follows: TGTGCCAGCAGTTGGGGTAGTATCACTGAAGCTTTCTTT. It yields the protein CASSWGSITEAFF.

The sample holds a few counts of this clonotype. The chain combines TRBV20-1 with TRBJ2-1, with TRBD1 matching over 8 bases. The trim removed 5 bases at V and 7 bases at J, leaving 16 bases unmatched. Germline CDR1 and CDR2: DFQATT and SNEGSKA (reference sequence). CDR3 length equals 16 residues. The CDR3 loop is CSAPRAGQGGVNEQFF. In DNA form, the CDR3 reads TGCAGTGCTCCCCGAGCTGGACAGGGAGGAGTAAATGAGCAGTTCTTC.

In this sample, this clonotype turned up many times. The rearrangement uses TRBV7-8 and TRBJ1-2; D is perhaps TRBD1 (6 bases). Germline V gene lookup returns CDR1 SGHVS and CDR2 FQNEAQ. The CDR3 is 14 amino acids. With 5 bases removed from V and 4 bases from J, the gap between germline ends came to 14 bases. The DNA for the CDR3 is TGTGCCAGCAGCCAACACAGGGTCTCCTATGGCTACACCTTC. Amino acid sequence: CASSQHRVSYGYTF.

The chain uses TRBV10-3 and TRBJ1-2, with a possible D match to TRBD1 (6 bases). The germline V gene has CDR1 ENHRY and CDR2 SYGVKD. Trimming pared 8 bases from V and 5 bases from J, leaving 18 bases between. The CDR3 is 14 amino acids. This CDR3 reads CAILSGAETYGYTF. CDR3 sequence (DNA): TGTGCCATCCTGTCGGGGGCCGAAACATATGGCTACACCTTC.

This clonotype was counted between two and nine times. This chain connects TRBV4-1 to TRBJ1-1, with D perhaps matching TRBD1 (5 bases). There are 17 residues in the CDR3. Germline V lookup: CDR1 MGHRA, CDR2 YSYEKL. V shed 3 bases and J shed 1 base, with 18 bases lying between them. The CDR3, as DNA: TGCGCCAGCAGCCAGGGGGGATATTACGGGGGGAACACTGAAGCTTTCTTT. Its translation is CASSQGGYYGGNTEAFF.

This clonotype was observed many times. The V and J genes are TRBV27 and TRBJ2-1, with 9 bases matching TRBD2. The CDR3 totals 13 residues. Germline V CDR1 and CDR2: MNHEY, SMNVEV (reference sequence). The V and J ends lost 8 bases and 9 bases, in that order; junction bases with no gene match: 8. CDR3 amino acids: CASRLAEGGEQFF. The CDR3 DNA sequence: TGTGCCAGCCGACTAGCGGAAGGCGGTGAGCAGTTCTTC.

This clonotype occurred many times. The V gene is TRBV7-2, the J gene TRBJ2-1, with 7 bases aligning to TRBD1. The ends lost 4 bases at V and 3 bases at J; junction bases unmatched: 9. The CDR3 covers 16 residues. CDR1 and CDR2 (germline): SGHTA, FQGNSA. CDR3: CASSSPGTANYNEQFF. For the CDR3, the DNA is TGTGCCAGCAGCTCCCCCGGGACAGCCAACTACAATGAGCAGTTCTTC.

This sequence joins TRBV29-1 and TRBJ2-2, with a tentative D call TRBD1 (5 bases). The germline gives CDR1 SQVTM, CDR2 ANQGSEA. This CDR3 comprises 13 residues. V was trimmed by 6 bases and J by 6 bases, leaving 14 bases between them. CDR3 DNA sequence: TGCAGCGTCCCAGACAGCTACCCCGGGGAGCTGTTTTTT. It encodes CSVPDSYPGELFF.

The gene calls are TRBV2 and TRBJ2-7; D gene unclear. Looked up from germline, CDR1 is SNHLY and CDR2 is FYNNEI. Trimming left V 8 bases short and J 0 bases short, with 8 bases between. This CDR3 has 12 residues. The CDR3 loop is CASSGYSYEQYV. As DNA, the CDR3 is TGTGCCAGCTCGGGCTACTCCTACGAGCAGTACGTC.

Written as DNA, the CDR3 is TGTGCCAGCAGCCCCCTGGAAGGGGTTCGGGGCACTGAAGCTTTCTTT. This codes for CASSPLEGVRGTEAFF. This rearrangement joins TRBV2 to TRBJ1-1; weak D call: TRBD1 (5 bases). The CDR3 sequence is 16 residues long. The germline CDR1 and CDR2 sequences are SNHLY and FYNNEI. Trimming shortened V by 6 bases and J by 4 bases, and 21 bases separated the two germline ends.

The table lists this clonotype with a few counts. The J gene is TRBJ2-6, the V gene TRBV12-3 or TRBV12-4; 10 nucleotides agree with TRBD1. J was trimmed by 2 bases and V by 5 bases; bases with no gene match: 9. The CDR3 is 18 amino acids. The CDR3 DNA sequence: TGTGCCAGCAGTCCCCGGGACAGGGGTTCAGCTGGGGCCAACGTCCTGACTTTC. It encodes CASSPRDRGSAGANVLTF.

This clonotype was observed many times. The CDR3 loop is CASSLDRGTGELFF. The DNA for the CDR3 is TGTGCCAGCAGTTTGGACAGGGGCACCGGGGAGCTGTTTTTT. The gene calls are TRBV27 and TRBJ2-2; 9 positions match TRBD1. Germline lookup yields CDR1 MNHEY and CDR2 SMNVEV (reference sequence). V gave up 3 bases and J gave up 4 bases; unmatched junction bases: 0. CDR3 length: 14 residues.

This rearrangement joins TRBV6-5 to TRBJ1-2; the match to TRBD1 covers 7 bases. Germline CDR1 reads MNHEY; CDR2 reads SVGAGI. CDR3 length: 15 residues. After removal of 2 bases from V and 4 bases from J, the junction contained 7 bases not matched to a gene. CDR3 nucleotide sequence: TGTGCCAGCAGTTACCACAGGGGAACGGTCTATGGCTACACCTTC. It translates to CASSYHRGTVYGYTF.

There are a few counts of this clonotype. The chain has TRBV5-5 and TRBJ1-2; 11 nucleotides match TRBD1. Losses at the gene ends were 3 bases for V and 7 bases for J; bases not matched to a gene: 2. The CDR3 is made up of 13 amino acids. Germline V gene lookup returns CDR1 SGHKS and CDR2 YYEKEE (reference sequence). CDR3: CASSWGQGVGYTF. In DNA form, the CDR3 reads TGTGCCAGCAGCTGGGGACAGGGGGTTGGCTACACCTTC.

This chain uses TRBV7-9 with TRBJ2-1; TRBD2 matches at 8 bases. Germline trimming cut 5 bases from V and 3 bases from J; bases unmatched to any gene: 6. Germline V gene data show CDR1 as SEHNR and CDR2 as FQNEAQ (reference sequence). The CDR3 is 15 residues long. The CDR3 DNA is TGTGCCAGCAGCCTCCCCGGGACTAGCTACAATGAGCAGTTCTTC. Amino acid sequence: CASSLPGTSYNEQFF.

This clonotype has more than one count but fewer than ten. The chain has TRBV2 and TRBJ2-3; 8 nucleotides line up with TRBD2. CDR1 and CDR2 (germline): SNHLY, FYNNEI. The V segment lost 8 bases and the J segment 6 bases; nucleotides outside the gene matches: 7. The CDR3 covers 13 residues. CDR3 nucleotide sequence: TGTGCCAGCCTCCGGGGGGGGCGGGATACGCAGTATTTT. Translated: CASLRGGRDTQYF. The full variable domain, in which reference TRBV2 and TRBJ2-3 provide the parts outside the CDR3, is EPEVTQTPSHQVTQMGQEVILRCVPISNHLYFYWYRQILGQKVEFLVSFYNNEISEKSEIFDDQFSVERPDGSNFTLKIRSTKLEDSAMYFCASLRGGRDTQYFGPGTRLTVL.

The chain links TRBV6-8 to TRBJ2-2; no reliable D call. Germline CDR1 is MNHGY and CDR2 is SAAAGT. V shed 0 bases and J shed 1 base, with 15 bases lying between them. The CDR3 runs to 18 residues. The CDR3 DNA sequence: TGTGCCAGCAGTTACTCGCCCCAACAGTACCTGAACACCGGGGAGCTGTTTTTT. Residues: CASSYSPQQYLNTGELFF.